This T cell receptor beta chain was profiled in a study of cytomegalovirus exposure and HLA in healthy donors (dated 2017 in TCRdb). In the study overall: An earlier analysis of approximately 600 of the donors reported 250 to 300 Gb of sequence data and roughly 100 million unique TCR beta sequences from some 180 million T cells. An earlier analysis of 587 of the donors applied high-throughput TCR beta sequencing to assess whether each TCR beta V gene segment acted as functional or pseudogenic. Four or five DR-DQ haplotypes were treated as single units for association and clustering because of strong linkage in the cohort. Rather than using new phenotypic data, the later analysis identified candidate immune exposures from TCR beta sequences and from how often those sequences occurred across donors. All discovery cohort repertoires had been generated using a single sequencing platform. The study aimed to test whether signatures of past pathogen exposure could be identified by cataloging public T cell receptors. To predict cytomegalovirus infection status, the study combined high-throughput TCR immunosequencing, statistical association of individual TCRs with disease status, and machine learning. To study patterns of TCR occurrence, a later analysis re-analyzed previously published TCR beta repertoires from 666 donors and added high-resolution HLA genotyping. Besides the first cohort of 666 subjects, a separate validation cohort made up of 120 different subjects was used. The study profiled the T cell repertoires of hundreds of subjects by immunosequencing and related them to cytomegalovirus serostatus. Both class I and class II loci were covered by HLA typing, at four-digit resolution. Alongside the repertoire data, information on donor age, sex, ethnicity and CMV serostatus was compiled. Of the roughly 410 genotyped donors, 65% to 90% were placed in the genetic ancestry cluster associated with self-reported Caucasian donors. Among about 410 genotyped donors of the cohort, an average of roughly 230,000 unique TCR beta nucleotide sequences was sequenced per donor, of which about 19% were non-productive. An early release that covered around 590 HLA-typed donors contained approximately 320 gigabases of sequencing data and about 93 million unique TCR sequences. The number of typed donors differed by locus: roughly 620-640 for A, B, C, DRB1 and DQB1; roughly 510 for DQA1; around 610 for DPA1; and about 450 for DPB1. A later genetic analysis took genome-wide SNP genotypes for about 55% of the roughly 670 donors and used that subset as a discovery cohort. Study-wide conclusions, independent of this receptor: According to a later analysis, TCR association rates differed among HLA loci, with DRB1 alleles showing the most associated TCRs and HLA-C alleles showing the fewest. A further reported finding was that TCR beta sequences accurately predicted the HLA-A and HLA-B alleles for most subjects in the first cohort. A later genetic analysis associated a missense DCLRE1C variant with V-gene and J-gene trimming of TCR beta chains, and an independent cohort replicated the association. HLA typing was unavailable for some donors at each locus, so association tests used only the typed subset. Immune exposure information for the cohort was limited to CMV serostatus. Across donors, most TCR sequences were observed very rarely, whereas some public TCRs were present in many individuals. It was suggested by the authors that the approach could potentially be generalized to other disease states and immunological phenotypes. An earlier analysis of some 560 of the donors showed that most TCR beta V segments appeared in productive rearrangements either about 90% or about 30% of the time, which broadly matched IMGT annotations. Compared with the 666-donor mean, donors in an Asian-associated ancestry cluster had fewer N-insertions in productive TCRs, according to a later genetic analysis. Specific HLA alleles were associated with some 15,000 TCR beta sequences at a false discovery rate of 0.05 in a later analysis. The classifier was reported to diagnose cytomegalovirus status with high specificity and sensitivity in both the original cohort and the validation cohort. In a later analysis, most CMV-associated TCR beta chains were found to appear HLA-restricted, with HLA associations seemingly driven largely by CMV exposure. Compared with equally common non-associated chains, HLA-associated TCR beta chains in a later analysis were more clonally expanded and had lower generation probabilities. A cluster of highly shared sequence variants was judged likely to represent a technical artifact of the sequencing pipeline. A later analysis reported that several top co-occurrence clusters appeared linked to parvovirus B19, influenza, CMV and Epstein-Barr virus. The study gave a list of more than 150 TCR beta chains associated with cytomegalovirus. Three of the identified cytomegalovirus-associated TCR beta chains were confirmed in vitro to be specific for cytomegalovirus antigens. In this cohort, only TCR beta chains were sequenced, and detectable features were limited by the absence of alpha or paired-chain data. Sequencing depth was assumed to be roughly uniform across donors in the presence/absence analyses, though that assumption may not hold. The earlier analysis of some 540 of the donors excluded roughly 16 rarely observed V segments, including chromosome 9 orphons, because counts were too low. Some IMGT-functional V segments, including TRBV6-2 and TRBV6-3, could not be distinguished by the 87-base-pair reads and were therefore excluded. Assigning TCR associations to individual alleles was difficult when HLA alleles, especially DR and DQ, strongly co-occurred. Correlated functional status among segregating V segments might reflect linkage disequilibrium, but an unknown experimental factor could not be ruled out.

The cohort consisted of 600 or so healthy bone marrow donors. All cohort members were sampled while nominally healthy, although unrecorded immune exposures were likely present. The donor tested CMV seropositive and was one of the 289 seropositive cohort members. A peripheral blood sample was collected from each donor, and TCR beta sequencing was performed on peripheral blood mononuclear cells. The Qiagen DNeasy Blood Extraction Kit was used to extract genomic DNA from the blood cell samples. This clone was detected only a few times. The target of this receptor is not known. The sample holds no much larger clone one base away, and base qualities are not on file. The V end gives up 6 bases and the J end 10 bases, leaving 9 bases in the junction not matched to a gene. The CDR3 covers 15 residues, taking in both the cysteine and the phenylalanine. Only CDR3 DNA remains: 45 bases, in frame from the first base. From the germline V gene, CDR1 is MNHEY and CDR2 is SVGAGI.

The receptor library was made with the immunoSEQ multiplex PCR assay. For the multiplex PCR, a mixture combining 60 forward primers for TCR Vbeta segments and 13 reverse primers for TCR Jbeta segments was used. Amplification of the CDR3 region of rearranged TCR beta genes was performed with a multiplex PCR assay on genomic DNA. Amplified TCR beta libraries were sequenced as 87-base-pair reads on the Illumina HiSeq System. As for the authors' bioinformatics: A later analysis tallied 70 million to 100 million unique TCR beta chains across the 666 repertoires, and about 12 million of those chains were shared by two or more donors. Raw reads were error-corrected and collapsed into unique sequences with a nearest-neighbor algorithm that merged closely related sequences to remove PCR and sequencing errors. CDR3 sequences were aligned to IMGT reference sequences to assign V, D and J gene segments. Each retained sequence needed at least a six-nucleotide match to both a V gene segment and a J gene segment. Rearrangements were classified as productive when the CDR3 lacked stop codons and remained in frame with V and J, and all other rearrangements were classified as non-productive. CDR3 was defined according to IMGT convention as the region running from the second conserved V-encoded cysteine to the conserved J-encoded phenylalanine. In an earlier analysis of around 540 of the donors, sequences lacking an unambiguous match to a single V gene segment were excluded. In an earlier analysis of roughly 500 of the donors, V segments were called functional above 56.7% productive rearrangements and were called segregating when the between-donor standard deviation exceeded 5%. To diagnose cytomegalovirus status from the catalog of TCR beta chain sequences, a statistical classification framework was built. V and J gene assignment, in a later analysis, came from comparing TCR nucleotide sequences with IMGT/GENE-DB human TR gene sequences. Using the TCRdist pipeline, a later analysis assigned CDR3 sequences along with most-parsimonious VDJ recombination scenarios. In a later analysis, every TCR beta chain was defined by the combination of its CDR3 amino acid sequence and its V-gene family, and reads without a unique V-gene family were dropped. As a way to deal with suspected cross-contamination and a sequencing artifact, a later analysis dropped 450 to 700 nucleotide sequences that were highly shared and had low generation probability. A later analysis calculated a clonal expansion index for each public chain from normalized within-repertoire ranks of inferred template counts. A later analysis computed generation probabilities with a VDJ recombination model fitted to out-of-frame rearrangements, and checked the results against IGoR. Hypergeometric tests were used in a later analysis to score TCR-TCR, TCR-HLA and TCR-CMV co-occurrence, with a repertoire-size bias correction applied to the TCR pairs. False discovery rates were estimated in a later analysis by permuting HLA or CMV assignments 20 times. In a later analysis, co-occurring TCRs were grouped using DBSCAN, and TCRdist sequence similarity was added for clustering within HLA-allele-positive subsets. Co-occurrence clustering excluded repertoires with fewer than 30,000 or more than 120,000 public chains, plus five with anomalous nucleotide sharing. TCRdb took this table from immuneACCESS and kept in-frame rearrangements with V and J called. Such tables lack part of the clones; where checked against another copy, unresolved V genes explain under half of the gap, and the rest is unexplained. D and trimming come from the DNA, and the V and J calls and clone size come from that table. The sample yields around 67,000 clones; 75% to 85% were counted once. The ten largest clones capture 7% to 8% of the sample.

The chain links TRBV6-5 with TRBJ2-1, with 13 bases matching TRBD2. The clonotype comes from a man aged 18 to 29 in good health and CMV-seropositive. The sample taken for sequencing was PBMCs. The sequence in DNA is TGTGCCAGCAGACAAGGACTAGCGGGAGCTGGGGAGCAGTTCTTC. Its product reads: CASRQGLAGAGEQFF.